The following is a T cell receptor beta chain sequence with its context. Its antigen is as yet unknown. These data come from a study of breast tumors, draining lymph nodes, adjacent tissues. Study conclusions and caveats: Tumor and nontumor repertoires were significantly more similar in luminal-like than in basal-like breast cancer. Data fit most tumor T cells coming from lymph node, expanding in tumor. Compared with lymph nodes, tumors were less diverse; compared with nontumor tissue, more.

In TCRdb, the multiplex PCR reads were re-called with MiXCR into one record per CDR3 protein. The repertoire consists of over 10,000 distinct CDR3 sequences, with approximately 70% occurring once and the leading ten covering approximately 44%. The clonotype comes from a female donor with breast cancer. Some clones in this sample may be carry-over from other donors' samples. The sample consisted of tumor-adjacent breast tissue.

The CDR3 is CASNSLRVERYEQYF. CDR3 DNA: TGTGCCAGCAATTCACTCAGGGTGGAGCGCTACGAGCAGTACTTC. The V and J genes are TRBV2 and TRBJ2-7, with D tentatively TRBD1 (5 bases). This CDR3 has 15 amino acids. The germline V and J ends were trimmed by 7 bases and 3 bases, with 19 bases remaining between them. The germline gives CDR1 SNHLY, CDR2 FYNNEI.